Following are 17 T cell receptor beta chains from one sample sequenced in a study of identical twins. A single record per CDR3 protein comes from TCRdb applying MiXCR to the 5' RACE reads. The sample records roughly 470,000 distinct CDR3 sequences, roughly 13% being singletons. The sample was also reused in another study, on yellow fever vaccine responses in identical twins.

Sample: CD4+ T cells sorted from blood. Every receptor here comes from a woman in her late teens or twenties in good health.

The sample holds a few counts of this clonotype. J is TRBJ2-5 and V is TRBV28, with a tentative D call TRBD1 (5 bases). The CDR3 runs to 13 residues. Germline values: CDR1 MDHEN, CDR2 SYDVKM. Trimming cost V 5 bases and J 6 bases, with 13 bases left between them. CDR3 amino acids: CASSTDRPKTQYF. The DNA for the CDR3 is TGTGCCAGCAGTACAGACAGACCCAAGACCCAGTACTTC.

This clonotype was seen only a few times. The chain combines TRBV20-1 with TRBJ2-1; 9 positions match TRBD2. The CDR3 is 13 residues long. Germline V CDR1 and CDR2: DFQATT, SNEGSKA (reference sequence). V gave up 7 bases and J gave up 7 bases; unmatched junction bases: 8. The CDR3 DNA follows: TGCAGTGAAGCTAGCGGGATTAGGAATGAGCAGTTCTTC. It codes for CSEASGIRNEQFF.

This clonotype was found many times. The gene calls are TRBV6-6 and TRBJ2-2, with a weak D call TRBD2 (5 bases). Deletions cut 0 bases from V and 6 bases from J, with 5 bases between. Germline-derived CDR1 and CDR2 are MNHNY and SVGAGI (reference sequence). The CDR3 has 13 residues. The CDR3 spells CASSYSSAGELFF. The CDR3 region has the DNA TGTGCCAGCAGTTACTCTAGCGCCGGGGAGCTGTTTTTT.

The chain recombines TRBV29-1 with TRBJ1-5, with 7 bases aligning to TRBD1. The ends lost 7 bases at V and 4 bases at J; junction bases unmatched: 4. Germline-derived CDR1 and CDR2 are SQVTM and ANQGSEA. The CDR3 is made up of 12 amino acids. The DNA of the CDR3 is TGCAGCGGGGGACAGCCGAATCAGCCCCAGCATTTT. Amino acid sequence: CSGGQPNQPQHF. The whole variable domain, filled in from reference TRBV29-1 and TRBJ1-5, reads SAVISQKPSRDICQRGTSLTIQCQVDSQVTMMFWYRQQPGQSLTLIATANQGSEATYESGFVIDKFPISRPNLTFSTLTVSNMSPEDSSIYLCSGGQPNQPQHFGDGTRLSIL.

As for this clonotype: Its ends do not fully match the called genes, so a read error is possible. V and J are TRBV9 and TRBJ1-3; D remains unclear. Germline V gene lookup returns CDR1 SGDLS and CDR2 YYNGEE. This CDR3 has 17 amino acids. As DNA, the CDR3 is TGTGCCAGCAGCGTAGAAGGCATTTCCCGCTCTGGAAACACCACATATTTT. It specifies CASSVEGISRSGNTTYF. The whole variable domain, remainder taken from reference TRBV9 and TRBJ1-3, is DSGVTQTPKHLITATGQRVTLRCSPRSGDLSVYWYQQSLDQGLQFLIQYYNGEERAKGNILERFSAQQFPDLHSELNLSSLELGDSALYFCASSVEGISRSGNTTYFGEGSWLTVV.

CDR3 DNA: TGCAGTGCTAGAGATCTAGCACTTAGACAGGGGAAATACTCAAACTCCTACGAGCAGTACTTC. It is translated as CSARDLALRQGKYSNSYEQYF. The chain combines TRBV20-1 with TRBJ2-7; 8 positions agree with TRBD1. The CDR3 spans 21 residues. J was trimmed by 0 bases and V by 0 bases; bases with no gene match: 22. Germline CDR1 is DFQATT and CDR2 is SNEGSKA (reference sequence).

The table lists this clonotype with many counts. The V gene is TRBV7-9, the J gene TRBJ2-2; a weak D match, TRBD2 (5 bases). The CDR3 is 15 amino acids. Germline V gene lookup returns CDR1 SEHNR and CDR2 FQNEAQ (reference sequence). The ends were cut back, 0 bases at V and 3 bases at J, with 8 bases in the middle. CDR3: CASSLANGDTGELFF. CDR3 nucleotides: TGTGCCAGCAGCTTAGCGAACGGGGACACCGGGGAGCTGTTTTTT.

This clonotype was detected ten times or more. The gene calls are TRBV7-2 and TRBJ1-4, with D possibly being TRBD1 (5 bases). Trimming cost V 5 bases and J 4 bases, with 11 bases left between them. Per germline, CDR1 SGHTA and CDR2 FQGNSA. This CDR3 spans 14 amino acids. The CDR3 region has the DNA TGTGCCAGCAGCCCGGGACGGATTAATGAAAAACTGTTTTTT. Its translation: CASSPGRINEKLFF. Looking up the rest from reference TRBV7-2 and TRBJ1-4 gives the full variable domain: GAGVSQSPSNKVTEKGKDVELRCDPISGHTALYWYRQSLGQGLEFLIYFQGNSAPDKSGLPSDRFSAERTGGSVSTLTIQRTQQEDSAVYLCASSPGRINEKLFFGSGTQLSVL.

This clonotype was seen ten or more times. The CDR3: CSVGVRQGSTEAFF. The CDR3 DNA follows: TGCAGCGTTGGGGTCCGCCAGGGTAGCACTGAAGCTTTCTTT. The chain joins TRBV29-1 to TRBJ1-1, with D perhaps matching TRBD1 (5 bases). CDR1 is SQVTM, CDR2 ANQGSEA, per germline. V dropped 4 bases and J dropped 4 bases, with 16 bases sitting between them. The CDR3 sequence is 14 residues long.

The gene calls are TRBV10-3 and TRBJ1-5; no clear D gene. The CDR3 runs 13 residues. V was shortened by 2 bases and J by 4 bases, with 6 bases between the two germline ends. From germline, CDR1 is ENHRY and CDR2 SYGVKD. This CDR3 reads CAISEAENQPQHF. CDR3 sequence (DNA): TGTGCCATCAGTGAGGCGGAGAATCAGCCCCAGCATTTT.

This clonotype was seen only a few times. The chain combines TRBV5-1 with TRBJ2-7; D may correspond to TRBD1 or TRBD2 (5 bases each). The germline V gene encodes CDR1 SGHRS and CDR2 YFSETQ. This CDR3 comprises 15 residues. With 5 bases removed from V and 7 bases from J, the gap between germline ends came to 22 bases. This chain's CDR3 is CASSSTGPPGGEQYF. CDR3 in DNA: TGCGCCAGCAGTTCGACGGGACCACCTGGGGGTGAGCAGTACTTC.

This clonotype was found a few times. This rearrangement joins TRBV7-9 to TRBJ2-2; TRBD1 matches at 8 bases. Germline V lookup: CDR1 SEHNR, CDR2 FQNEAQ (reference sequence). Losses at the gene ends were 4 bases for V and 5 bases for J; bases not matched to a gene: 6. This CDR3 has 15 residues. Here the CDR3 DNA reads TGTGCCAGCAGCTCCCAGGGGGCCAGTACCGGGGAGCTGTTTTTT. Amino acids: CASSSQGASTGELFF.

The table lists this clonotype with a few counts. V is TRBV20-1 and J is TRBJ2-3; possibly TRBD1 for D (6 bases). The V end was cut by 4 bases, the J end by 1 base, with 12 bases between. Germline lookup yields CDR1 DFQATT and CDR2 SNEGSKA (reference sequence). The CDR3 sequence is 14 residues long. The CDR3 protein is CSATQGSGTDTQYF. The CDR3 bases are TGCAGTGCTACACAGGGTTCTGGCACAGATACGCAGTATTTT.

A few counts support this clonotype. Its ends do not fully match the called genes, so a read error is possible. The chain uses TRBV7-4 and TRBJ2-1, with D perhaps matching TRBD2 (5 bases). The CDR3 covers 15 residues. Germline V lookup: CDR1 SGHVT, CDR2 SQSDAQ. As DNA, the CDR3 is TGTGCCAGCTGCTTAGGGATGAGGGCCTACAATGAGCAGTTCTTC. Translated, it gives CASCLGMRAYNEQFF.

This rearrangement joins TRBV12-3 or TRBV12-4 to TRBJ2-7; 7 bases line up with TRBD2. This CDR3 spans 16 amino acids. Trimming removed 6 bases from V and 3 bases from J; junction bases left unmatched: 14. The DNA of the CDR3 is TGTGCCAGCAGCGACGGGGGGAATATAGGCCGCTACGAGCAGTACTTC. Protein product: CASSDGGNIGRYEQYF.

The CDR3 region is CASSKTGSEQYF. The CDR3 coding sequence is TGTGCCAGCAGCAAGACAGGGTCCGAGCAGTACTTC. This chain joins TRBV6-5 and TRBJ2-7; 7 bases fit TRBD1. Germline V gives CDR1 MNHEY, CDR2 SVGAGI. The V segment lost 6 bases and the J segment 6 bases; nucleotides outside the gene matches: 5. The length of the CDR3 is 12 residues.

The V gene is TRBV20-1, the J gene TRBJ1-1; D not certain. The CDR3 loop spans 11 amino acids. Germline assignment: CDR1 DFQATT and CDR2 SNEGSKA (reference sequence). Trimming stripped 6 bases from V and 5 bases from J, with 10 bases between. The chain's CDR3 is CSALTQTEAFF. DNA of the CDR3: TGCAGTGCGCTTACGCAAACTGAAGCTTTCTTT.